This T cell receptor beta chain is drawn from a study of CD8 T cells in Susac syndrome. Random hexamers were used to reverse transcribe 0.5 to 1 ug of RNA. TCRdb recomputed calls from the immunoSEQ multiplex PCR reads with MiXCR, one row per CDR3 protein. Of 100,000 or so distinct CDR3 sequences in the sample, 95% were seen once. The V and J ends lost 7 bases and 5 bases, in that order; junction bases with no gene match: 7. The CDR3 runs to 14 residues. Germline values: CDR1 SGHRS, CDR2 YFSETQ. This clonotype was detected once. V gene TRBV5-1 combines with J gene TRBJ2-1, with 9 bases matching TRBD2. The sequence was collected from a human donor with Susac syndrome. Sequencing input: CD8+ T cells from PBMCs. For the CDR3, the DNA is TGCGCCAGCGGACCTAGCGGGGCGAACAATGAGCAGTTCTTC. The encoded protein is CASGPSGANNEQFF. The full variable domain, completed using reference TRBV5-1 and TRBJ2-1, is KAGVTQTPRYLIKTRGQQVTLSCSPISGHRSVSWYQQTPGQGLQFLFEYFSETQRNKGNFPGRFSGRQFSNSRSEMNVSTLELGDSALYLCASGPSGANNEQFFGPGTRLTVL.